This TCR beta chain comes out of a study of regulatory dendritic cells for organ transplantation. CD4+ or CD8+ T cells were sorted as naive CD45RA+ or memory CD45RO+. Using immunoSEQ multiplex PCR, the repertoire was profiled, and TCRdb retains in-frame clones only, with some absent. The sample has 30,000 or so clones, roughly 85% seen once; the top ten hold over 0.35%. Per germline, CDR1 PRHDT and CDR2 FYEKMQ (reference sequence). This CDR3 comprises 14 residues. Trimming took off 0 bases at V and 8 bases at J, with 11 bases between the two ends. This rearrangement joins TRBV13 to TRBJ2-1; no reliable D call. The receptor comes from a human donor in good health. The sequenced sample consisted of naive CD8+ T cells from blood. Sample subset: CD45RA+ naive T cells. The CDR3 region is CASSLGRRFDEQFF. CDR3 nucleotide sequence: TGTGCCAGCAGCTTAGGCCGTCGTTTCGATGAGCAGTTCTTC.